This T cell receptor (beta chain) came from a study of control samples from healthy donors and cancer patients. V dropped 1 base and J dropped 5 bases, with 9 bases sitting between them. In germline, CDR1 is SEHNR, CDR2 FQNEAQ (reference sequence). The CDR3 has 13 residues. Using immunoSEQ multiplex PCR, the repertoire was profiled, and TCRdb retains in-frame clones only, with some absent. The repertoire holds some 130,000 clones, with about 93% as singletons. The clonotype was recovered from a man in his fifties with head and neck cancer. Sample: PBMCs. The chain joins TRBV7-9 to TRBJ2-7; maybe TRBD2 (6 bases). The CDR3: CASSLEEGHEQYF. CDR3 in DNA: TGTGCCAGCAGCTTAGAGGAGGGACACGAGCAGTACTTC.